This T cell receptor beta chain stems from a study of vaccination and CD4 T cells after COVID-19 (dated by TCRdb to 2022 to 2024). Background on the whole study: Every convalescent patient had a positive nasal swab PCR test for SARS-CoV-2, with mild disease in nine or ten patients and severe disease in one. In the convalescent cohort there were six males and four females, among whom were two Hispanic individuals, seven Caucasians, two Asians and one multiracial person. Two doses of either the Pfizer-BioNTech BNT162b2 vaccine (n=8) or the Moderna mRNA-1273 vaccine (n=2) were administered to participants. Post-vaccine blood samples were taken a median of roughly 75 days after the second vaccine dose, with a range of about 14 to 241 days. For stimulating the cultures, overlapping spike peptide pools were used, derived from SARS-CoV-2 as well as from the common cold coronaviruses HCoV-NL63, HCoV-OC43 and HCoV-229E. In roughly nine COVID-19 convalescent patients and several infection-naive healthy vaccine recipients, the spike-specific CD4+ TCR repertoire before mRNA vaccination was compared with the repertoire after mRNA vaccination. Control cultures received a CEFX viral epitope pool as the positive control, an HIV-1 Nef peptide pool as the negative control, or no peptide. Post-COVID blood samples were collected from convalescent patients a median of around 96 days after diagnosis, with a range of roughly 35 to 161 days.

The library was made by PCR. At the Johns Hopkins FTIC core, DNA from the cultured CD4+ T cells underwent TCR sequencing with the Oncomine TCR Beta short-read assay. The QIAamp micro DNA kit was used to extract genomic DNA from the cultured CD4+ T cells. Oncomine TCR Beta libraries from cultured CD4+ T cells were pooled with unique dual indexes and sequenced on an Illumina iSeq 100. On the authors' methods: Non-productive sequences were filtered out, and CDR3s that did not start with C, did not end with F or W, or were shorter than 7 amino acids were discarded. The MANAFEST web application was used to identify antigen-specific clonotypes by comparing peptide-stimulated wells against reference wells and other culture wells. To be called positive, a clone needed an FDR below 0.05, an odds ratio above 5, and a productive frequency above 0.1% in at least two of three replicate wells. A clonotype counted as cross-reactive if it showed significant expansion both in the SARS-CoV-2 spike wells and in at least one common cold coronavirus spike condition. Levenshtein distances (stringdist) and unrooted phylogenetic trees (ape) in R version 3.6.1 were used to assess CDR3 homology. TCRdb reran the public reads through fastp at Q25 and MiXCR, keeping productive beta chains. A single entry per CDR3 protein holds the most common genes and DNA from its merged rows. Clone size and V and J calls follow TCRdb, not the original study. The sample table contains 10,000 to 15,000 distinct CDR3 sequences; only one count was recorded for about 61% of them. Jointly, the top ten make up approximately 10% of the sample.

The germline ends are 13 bases apart after V is trimmed by 5 bases and J by 5 bases. CDR1 LNHDA and CDR2 SQIVND are derived from the germline V gene (reference sequence). Inclusive of the bounding cysteine and phenylalanine, the CDR3 is 14 residues long. Of all the DNA, just the CDR3 is kept, 42 bases in frame from base 1. Overall study results and their limits: Among the post-vaccine SARS-CoV-2-reactive clones in convalescent patients, a median approximately 90% showed up only after vaccination, which suggests vaccine-specific priming. Nearly all vaccine-specific clones in convalescent patients (304 of 307) were mono-reactive for SARS-CoV-2 spike rather than cross-reactive with common cold coronaviruses. Although the median number of SARS-CoV-2-reactive clonotypes went up from fewer than 25 after infection to 35 to 40 after vaccination, the increase was not significant. The study included relatively few convalescent patients and did not analyze early timepoints after natural infection.

Comments on this clonotype: Its target antigen remains unknown. No much larger clonotype is one base removed from it; base qualities were not supplied.

This sample's treatment or condition label indicates: roughly 10-day PBMC culture with coronavirus spike peptide pools or control peptides (ViraFEST assay). The study used the ViraFEST assay, which expanded antigen-specific T cells with peptide pools and then identified expanded clonotypes by TCR sequencing. The convalescent patients' positive SARS-CoV-2 PCR tests fell between March and December 2020, which was before the Alpha, Beta and Delta variants emerged in the United States. PBMCs were cultured at 1.5 million to 2 million per well in IMDM supplemented with about 5% human AB serum and 9.5 to 10 IU/ml IL-2, with around 10 ug/ml peptide pools added. On days 3 and 7, half of the culture medium was replaced with fresh IL-2-containing medium. After approximately eleven days of culture, CD4+ T cells were isolated by negative selection using the EasySep CD4+ T cell isolation kit. Ficoll-Paque Plus gradient centrifugation was used to isolate PBMCs from whole blood, and the isolated PBMCs were then either used fresh or cryopreserved at -140C. In general, triplicate wells were set up for every culture condition.

The sequence links TRBV19 to TRBJ1-5; the D gene is perhaps TRBD1, on 5 matching bases. The clonotype originates from a human donor who had recovered from COVID-19. Sequencing was performed on CD4+ T cells from blood, cultured in vitro. The CDR3 amino acid sequence is: CASSRGIGDQPQHF. The nucleotides are TGTGCCAGTAGTCGGGGGATCGGCGATCAGCCCCAGCATTTT.